The TCR beta chain under discussion was sequenced for a study of graft-versus-host responses after intestinal transplantation. The wider study: Anti-thymocyte globulin was used for induction in all recipients, who then took tacrolimus and steroids for about three years. Study outcomes and limitations: Among circulating GvH clones, peak levels were associated with early post-transplant declines in HvG clones.

There are 15 residues in the CDR3. The germline V and J ends were trimmed by 5 bases and 2 bases, with 14 bases remaining between them. In germline, CDR1 is MNHNS, CDR2 SASEGT. Some clones are missing from TCRdb's copy, which holds only in-frame ones; the method was immunoSEQ multiplex PCR. In the table there are roughly 120,000 clones, approximately 92% of which are singletons. This clone was detected once. The antigen is not known. The TCR originated in a human donor who was the organ donor for an intestinal transplant. The V gene is TRBV6-1, the J gene TRBJ2-3; a weak D match, TRBD1 (6 bases). The sample in question was unstimulated CD4+ T cells sorted from spleen or lymph node cells, obtained before transplant. The CDR3 DNA reads as TGTGCCAGCAGTCATACGGGACACTACACAGATACGCAGTATTTT. Its protein is CASSHTGHYTDTQYF.